This T cell receptor (beta chain) comes out of a study of blood T cell repertoires in COVID-19. Study in general: Sample material is recorded as cDNA or gDNA derived from T cells, B-cell-depleted T cells, or PBMCs.

Some clones are missing from TCRdb's copy, which holds only in-frame ones; the method was immunoSEQ multiplex PCR. The table records 200,000 or so clones, roughly 84% of them present only once. The CDR3 is made up of 10 amino acids. This TCR derives from a human donor in a cohort sampled during active COVID-19. Sequencing was done on a sample of peripheral blood. The V gene is TRBV1, the J gene TRBJ2-7; the D call in the table, TRBD2, was not verified against the DNA. TRBV1 corresponds to a pseudogene. The CDR3 here is CTSTLYEQYF. The CDR3, as DNA: TGCACCAGCACCTTGTACGAGCAGTACTTC.